A selection of T cell receptor beta chains follows, all from one sample in a study of spatial heterogeneity in lung cancer. From the 5' RACE reads, TCRdb called clonotypes with MiXCR, one entry per CDR3 protein. Seen here are more than 30,000 distinct CDR3 sequences, roughly 6% observed once, and the top ten hold 9.5% to 13%. This specimen consisted of PBMCs, obtained at surgery. These receptors were collected from a male donor with early-stage non-small cell lung cancer. Each CDR3 is given with its conserved first and last residue. A D gene is named only where the DNA matches it firmly. A row's size may be missing; if present it is once, few, many or a size class.

j_gene | len | v_gene | d_gene | abundance | CDR3nt | CDR3aa
TRBJ2-3 | 17 | TRBV18 | TRBD1 | many | TGTGCCAGCTCGTCCGGGACAGGGGGCTCTAGCACAGATACGCAGTATTTT | CASSSGTGGSSTDTQYF
TRBJ2-6 | 17 | TRBV28 | - | many | TGTGCCAGCAGTCTCGCTGGGCAATTCTCTGGGGCCAACGTCCTGACTTTC | CASSLAGQFSGANVLTF
TRBJ1-2 | 14 | TRBV3-1 | TRBD1 | many | TGTGCCAGCAGCCAAGGACAGGGGAGAAATGGCTACACCTTC | CASSQGQGRNGYTF
TRBJ2-7 | 14 | TRBV5-1 | - | few | TGCGCCAGCAGCTTCACAGGGTCCAACTACGAGCAGTACTTC | CASSFTGSNYEQYF
TRBJ2-5 | 13 | TRBV2 | TRBD2 | few | TGTGCCAGCAGCGGACTAGCGGAGGAGACCCAGTACTTC | CASSGLAEETQYF
TRBJ1-5 | 16 | TRBV19 | - | many | TGTGCCAGTCGATATACAGTGCGTAGAAGCAATCAGCCCCAGCATTTT | CASRYTVRRSNQPQHF
TRBJ2-7 | 12 | TRBV20-1 | TRBD2 | many | TGCAGTGCAGCGGGGGAGCACTACGAGCAGTACTTC | CSAAGEHYEQYF
TRBJ2-1 | 12 | TRBV29-1 | TRBD2 | many | TGCAGCCCGCAGTCGGGGGGTAATGAGCAGTTCTTC | CSPQSGGNEQFF
TRBJ1-6 | 15 | TRBV7-3 | - | many | TGTGCCAGCAGCCTGCTAGGTTATGGGGATTCACCCCTCCACTTT | CASSLLGYGDSPLHF
TRBJ1-2 | 14 | TRBV5-6 | TRBD1 | - | TGTGCCAGCAGCTTCGACAGGGCGAACTATGGCTACACCTTC | CASSFDRANYGYTF
TRBJ1-5 | 18 | TRBV30 | TRBD1 | many | TGTGCCTGGAGTGGAAACTACAGGGGAGGGTGGGGCAATCAGCCCCAGCATTTT | CAWSGNYRGGWGNQPQHF
TRBJ2-1 | 22 | TRBV4-1 | TRBD2 | few | TGCGCCAGCAGCCATCTGCTCAGAGGCCTCTTTAGCGGGGGGACAAGCGTCGATGAGCAGTTCTTC | CASSHLLRGLFSGGTSVDEQFF
TRBJ2-7 | 14 | TRBV6-2/TRBV6-3 | - | few | TGTGCCAGCAGTTACTTAAGGGACGACTACGAGCAGTACTTC | CASSYLRDDYEQYF
TRBJ2-1 | 14 | TRBV10-3 | - | - | TGTGCCATCAGTGACTACTCGGTTTACAATGAGCAGTTCTTC | CAISDYSVYNEQFF
TRBJ1-1 | 12 | TRBV18 | - | many | TGTGCCAGCTCACCCCAAAACACTGAAGCTTTCTTT | CASSPQNTEAFF
TRBJ2-4 | 16 | TRBV6-5 | - | many | TGTGCCAGCAGTTACTCGAACAGCATAGCCAAAAACATTCAGTACTTC | CASSYSNSIAKNIQYF
TRBJ2-1 | 15 | TRBV20-1 | - | many | TGCAGTGCTAGAGATCGAAGATATGTCTACAATGAGCAGTTCTTC | CSARDRRYVYNEQFF
TRBJ2-1 | 16 | TRBV9 | TRBD2 | - | TGTGCCAGCAGCGTAGAGGGAGGGAGCTCCTACAATGAGCAGTTCTTC | CASSVEGGSSYNEQFF